Listed here is a single TCR beta chain. This clone has more than one count but fewer than ten. The antigen this receptor binds is unknown. No much larger clone exists at a distance of one base, and base qualities are not known. TCRbeta CDR3 regions were amplified from genomic DNA using the immunoSEQ Assay, a bias-controlled multiplex PCR. Concerning the study's data processing: Within the assay, amplification of reference gene primers was used to estimate how many nucleated cells each sample contained. To quantify the absolute abundance of each unique TCRbeta CDR3 rearrangement, sequence reads were collapsed and filtered. Productive Simpson clonality was computed per sample as the square root of Simpson's diversity index over productive rearrangements. TCRdb's version of the immuneACCESS table is confined to in-frame rearrangements and falls short of the full clone set. An unresolved V gene accounts for under half of the shortfall where checked; the remainder is of unknown origin. V and J calls and clone size come straight from that table; D and trimming were deduced from the DNA. Within this sample are roughly 180,000 clones, with more than 85% of them counted one time only. Under 3% of the sample goes to the ten largest clones.

These data come from a study of blood T cell repertoires in COVID-19 (dated by TCRdb to 2019 to 2021). Regarding the complete study: Samples from collaborators originated in the United States, Italy and Spain and spanned both the acute and convalescent phases of COVID-19. The dataset comprised deeply sampled blood TCRbeta repertoires from subjects exposed to, actively infected with, or recovered from COVID-19. The material from the prospective study consisted of cDNA or gDNA derived from T cells, B-cell-depleted T cells, or PBMCs. The repertoires were released in a freely available public database intended as a resource for research on the immune response to SARS-CoV-2. The samples were drawn from the first 160 participants of the ongoing ImmuneRACE study and from 1,254 subjects provided by 6 global collaborators. Sample metadata almost always included a de-identified subject ID, COVID-19 status, age in years and sex. HLA class I and class II types, where available, came from metadata supplied by the sample provider rather than from assay-based typing.

What the authors observed across the whole study: The quantity of clinical and demographic metadata differed by source and by participant and was supplied without curation.

The cysteine opens and the phenylalanine closes a CDR3 of 14 amino acids. The only DNA kept is the CDR3, 42 bases in frame from the first base. V is clipped by 5 bases and J by 4 bases, and the sequence between their germline boundaries is 15 bases long. The germline V gene encodes CDR1 SGHRS and CDR2 YFSETQ. Collaborating institutions collected whole blood in K2EDTA tubes following their own protocols. For TCRbeta analysis, collaborators shipped samples as frozen whole blood, isolated PBMCs, or DNA extracted from either of those sample types. This TCR was recovered from a woman aged 30 to 39 with active or convalescent COVID-19. The specimen sequenced was peripheral blood. This sequence uses TRBV5-1 and TRBJ1-1; TRBD1 might be the D gene, on 6 matching bases. The DNA is TGCGCCAGCAGTCGTACAGGGTCGAGCACTGAAGCTTTCTTT. It encodes CASSRTGSSTEAFF.